Presented here are 7 T cell receptor beta chains from one specimen sequenced in a study of cytomegalovirus exposure and HLA in healthy donors. PCR primers comprised 60 Vbeta and 13 Jbeta primers. The repertoire was sequenced with immunoSEQ multiplex PCR; TCRdb's copy has only in-frame clones and lacks some. This table holds about 160,000 clones, approximately 80% found once. The source material was PBMCs. Every receptor here comes from a man aged 25 to 45 in good health and CMV-seropositive.

The chain has TRBV19 and TRBJ1-6, with TRBD1 matching 9 bases. CDR3 length equals 15 residues. Germline values: CDR1 LNHDA, CDR2 SQIVND (reference sequence). V was clipped by 4 bases and J by 7 bases; unmatched bases: 5. Here the CDR3 DNA reads TGTGCCAGTAGTAAGGGACAGGGTATCAATTCACCCCTCCACTTT. This translates into CASSKGQGINSPLHF. Drawing the rest from reference TRBV19 and TRBJ1-6, the complete variable domain is DGGITQSPKYLFRKEGQNVTLSCEQNLNHDAMYWYRQDPGQGLRLIYYSQIVNDFQKGDIAEGYSVSREKKESFPLTVTSAQKNPTAFYLCASSKGQGINSPLHFGNGTRLTVT.

J is TRBJ1-2 and V is TRBV5-6, with D possibly being TRBD1 (6 bases). V lost 0 bases to trimming and J lost 3 bases, with 9 bases between them. The V gene's germline CDR1 is SGHDT and CDR2 YYEEEE. This CDR3 is built from 14 residues. CDR3 amino acids: CASSLEQGHYGYTF. The CDR3 nucleotides are TGTGCCAGCAGCTTGGAGCAGGGGCACTATGGCTACACCTTC.

Here the CDR3 DNA reads TGTGCCACCAGCAGAGGGCGACAGGGCCACGAGCAGTACTTC. It yields the protein CATSRGRQGHEQYF. This chain joins TRBV15 and TRBJ2-7; 7 nucleotides align to TRBD1. Trimming removed 1 base from V and 5 bases from J; junction bases left unmatched: 5. The germline gives CDR1 LNHNV, CDR2 YYDKDF (reference sequence). The length of the CDR3 is 14 residues.

Notes on this clone: One end of the junction fails to match germline, which may point to a read error. This sequence joins TRBV5-1 and TRBJ2-7; 9 positions match TRBD1. CDR1 SGHRS and CDR2 YFSETQ come from the germline V gene. There are 13 residues in the CDR3. The CDR3 region has the DNA TGCGCCAGCAGTTTGGACAGGGGCTACGAGCAGTACTTC. The encoded protein is CASSLDRGYEQYF.

The V call is TRBV28, the J call TRBJ2-7; no firm D call. Trimming pared 10 bases from V and 6 bases from J, leaving 16 bases between. The germline gives CDR1 MDHEN, CDR2 SYDVKM. The CDR3 is 12 residues long. CDR3 sequence (DNA): TGTGCCACCGGGTACTTCCCCCCCGAGCAGTACTTC. Translation: CATGYFPPEQYF.

The V call is TRBV4-3, the J call TRBJ1-1, with D maybe TRBD1 (6 bases). The germline V gene has CDR1 LGHNA and CDR2 YSLEER. The length of the CDR3 is 13 residues. V was clipped by 6 bases and J by 1 base, with 9 bases between them. CDR3 sequence: CASRRQENTEAFF. Written as DNA, the CDR3 is TGCGCCAGCAGACGACAGGAGAACACTGAAGCTTTCTTT.

The chain carries TRBV6-5 and TRBJ2-7; 9 positions match TRBD1. Looked up from germline, CDR1 is MNHEY and CDR2 is SVGAGI. There are 15 residues in the CDR3. The trim removed 5 bases at V and 2 bases at J, leaving 7 bases unmatched. CDR3 sequence reads: CASSRSGQGTYEQYF. The CDR3 region has the DNA TGTGCCAGCAGTCGATCGGGACAGGGTACCTACGAGCAGTACTTC.